The 18 T cell receptor beta chains below were found in one sample sequenced in a study of T-cell reconstitution after alpha-beta-depleted transplantation in children. For TCRbeta, the library was prepared with unique molecular identifiers. TCRdb analysed the PCR reads with MiXCR anew, one entry per CDR3 protein. Of about 240,000 distinct CDR3 sequences listed, 12% are singletons. The specimen was PBMCs from the stem cell graft donor, collected from the stem cell graft. These receptors all stem from a human donor who donated a stem cell graft to a child with acute lymphoblastic leukemia.

This clonotype was recorded at least ten times. CDR3 sequence reads: CASSAGPITYNEQFF. DNA of the CDR3: TGTGCCAGCAGCGCTGGGCCGATAACCTACAATGAGCAGTTCTTC. The rearrangement uses TRBV7-2 and TRBJ2-1; no clear D. From germline, CDR1 is SGHTA and CDR2 FQGNSA. The CDR3 is made up of 15 amino acids. Trimming pared 5 bases from V and 2 bases from J, leaving 13 bases between.

In its sample, this clonotype was seen a few times. J is TRBJ2-7 and V is TRBV7-8; 12 bases align to TRBD2. CDR3 length: 15 amino acids. V gave up 1 base and J gave up 4 bases; unmatched junction bases: 2. Germline V gene sequence: CDR1 SGHVS, CDR2 FQNEAQ. The CDR3 DNA follows: TGTGCCAGCAGCTTAGGGACTAGCGGGAAGTACGAGCAGTACTTC. It translates to CASSLGTSGKYEQYF.

This clonotype was seen ten or more times. V usage is TRBV20-1 and J usage is TRBJ2-2; maybe TRBD1 (6 bases). Per germline, CDR1 DFQATT and CDR2 SNEGSKA (reference sequence). Trimming removed 5 bases from V and 4 bases from J, with 17 bases in between. This CDR3 comprises 15 residues. The CDR3 region has the DNA TGCAGTGCTTTCATGGGGCAGGGGAGCACCGGGGAGCTGTTTTTT. It specifies CSAFMGQGSTGELFF.

This clonotype appeared a few times. The chain uses TRBV29-1 and TRBJ1-1; TRBD1 is a possible D gene (5 bases). The CDR3 contains 14 residues. Germline loops: CDR1 SQVTM, CDR2 ANQGSEA. Trimming removed 5 bases from V and 5 bases from J, with 18 bases in between. The CDR3 bases are TGCAGCGTTCAGAACCCGGGACTGCGGACTGAAGCTTTCTTT. It specifies CSVQNPGLRTEAFF.

V is TRBV24-1 and J is TRBJ2-3; D ambiguous. The CDR3 consists of 12 residues. Per the germline V gene, CDR1 is KGHDR and CDR2 is SFDVKD. V lost 9 bases to trimming and J lost 2 bases, with 8 bases between them. The CDR3 is CATGAVTDTQYF. CDR3 DNA: TGTGCCACCGGAGCCGTCACAGATACGCAGTATTTT.

In this sample, this clonotype turned up many times. J is TRBJ2-1 and V is TRBV14, with D unclear. V lost 1 base and J lost 3, with 7 bases in between. The CDR3 covers 14 residues. The germline CDR1 and CDR2 sequences are SGHDN and FVKESK. The CDR3 sequence is CASSQVSDYNEQFF. The DNA of the CDR3 is TGTGCCAGCAGCCAAGTATCGGACTACAATGAGCAGTTCTTC.

This clonotype was seen ten or more times. The chain links TRBV7-9 to TRBJ2-7; no firm D call. This CDR3 is built from 12 residues. V lost 3 bases and J 7 bases, leaving 10 bases between the germline ends. Per germline, CDR1 SEHNR and CDR2 FQNEAQ (reference sequence). CDR3 in DNA: TGTGCCAGCAGCTTCCGCGGCCGGGAGCAGTACTTC. It encodes CASSFRGREQYF.

This chain connects TRBV24-1 to TRBJ2-5; D possibly corresponds to TRBD1 (5 bases). There are 13 residues in the CDR3. Germline assignment: CDR1 KGHDR and CDR2 SFDVKD. Trimming removed 3 bases at V and 3 bases at J, with 7 bases between. The CDR3 DNA reads as TGTGCCACCAGTGATCCGGACAAAGAGACCCAGTACTTC. This codes for CATSDPDKETQYF.

This clonotype occurred many times. The V and J genes are TRBV5-1 and TRBJ2-2; 8 bases map to TRBD1. This CDR3 has 16 amino acids. V lost 2 bases, J lost 0 bases, and 3 bases stayed unmatched. Germline values: CDR1 SGHRS, CDR2 YFSETQ. Here the CDR3 reads CASSFRQGTNTGELFF. Here the CDR3 DNA reads TGCGCCAGCAGCTTTAGACAGGGGACGAACACCGGGGAGCTGTTTTTT.

In this sample, this clonotype turned up many times. The chain links TRBV6-2 or TRBV6-3 to TRBJ1-6, with 10 bases lining up with TRBD1. The germline V gene has CDR1 MNHEY and CDR2 SVGEGT. V shed 2 bases and J 8 bases; nucleotides not matched to a gene: 3. The CDR3 is made up of 15 amino acids. CDR3 sequence reads: CASSYRTGGYSPLHF. The CDR3 DNA sequence: TGTGCCAGCAGTTACCGGACAGGGGGATATTCACCCCTCCACTTT.

The chain employs TRBV4-3 and TRBJ1-1; D is unclear. The CDR3 has 13 residues. Germline V gene lookup returns CDR1 LGHNA and CDR2 YSLEER. Between the trimmed V and J ends, which lost 0 bases and 8 bases, there was a span of 10 bases. The CDR3: CASSQERAVEAFF. The CDR3 DNA is TGCGCCAGCAGCCAAGAGCGGGCAGTGGAAGCTTTCTTT.

Ten or more counts support this clonotype. This chain's CDR3 is CASSLIRVGEQFF. CDR3 DNA sequence: TGTGCCAGCAGTTTAATCAGGGTCGGTGAGCAGTTCTTC. J is TRBJ2-1 and V is TRBV28; tentative D call: TRBD1 (5 bases). The CDR3 length is 13 residues. V dropped 2 bases and J dropped 9 bases, with 11 bases sitting between them. Germline CDR1 is MDHEN and CDR2 is SYDVKM.

In this sample, this clonotype turned up many times. J is TRBJ1-2 and V is TRBV12-3 or TRBV12-4, with a tentative D call TRBD1 (5 bases). CDR3 length: 12 residues. Trimming pared 10 bases from V and 7 bases from J, leaving 16 bases between. The CDR3 nucleotides are TGTGCCATCGACAGTTACCTCGGTGGCTACACCTTC. It specifies CAIDSYLGGYTF.

This clonotype was observed many times. This rearrangement joins TRBV3-1 to TRBJ2-1; a weak D match, TRBD2 (5 bases). Germline CDR1 reads LGHDT; CDR2 reads YNNKEL (reference sequence). The CDR3 length is 14 residues. V was pared by 0 bases and J by 8 bases, with 11 bases between. The CDR3 is CASSQEVRADEQFF. As DNA, the CDR3 is TGTGCCAGCAGCCAAGAGGTGAGGGCGGATGAGCAGTTCTTC.

This clonotype was recorded at least ten times. This chain uses TRBV4-3 with TRBJ1-1; D is undetermined. Germline CDR1 and CDR2: LGHNA and YSLEER. Trimming pared 3 bases from V and 5 bases from J, leaving 10 bases between. The CDR3 covers 13 residues. The CDR3 reads CASSQLMWTEAFF. The CDR3 DNA is TGCGCCAGCAGCCAGCTGATGTGGACTGAAGCTTTCTTT.

This clonotype was detected many times. The chain recombines TRBV6-1 with TRBJ2-2; a possible D gene is TRBD1 (6 bases). The germline V gene has CDR1 MNHNS and CDR2 SASEGT. V lost 4 bases and J lost 2, with 14 bases in between. This CDR3 is 16 amino acids long. CDR3 loop: CASSAGQSFNTGELFF. The CDR3 coding sequence is TGTGCCAGCAGTGCAGGACAGTCCTTTAACACCGGGGAGCTGTTTTTT.

This chain connects TRBV30 to TRBJ1-3, with D perhaps TRBD1 (6 bases). There are 16 residues in the CDR3. The V gene's germline CDR1 is GTSNPN and CDR2 SVGIG (reference sequence). V was cut by 0 bases and J by 4 bases, with 16 bases left in between. CDR3 in amino acids: CAWSVRTAIAGNTIYF. CDR3 DNA sequence: TGTGCCTGGAGTGTACGGACAGCCATCGCGGGAAACACCATATATTTT.

This clonotype was counted at least ten times. V is TRBV5-6 and J is TRBJ2-5; D gene ambiguous. Trimming pared 4 bases from V and 2 bases from J, leaving 18 bases between. The CDR3 has 16 residues. Germline values: CDR1 SGHDT, CDR2 YYEEEE. CDR3 in DNA: TGTGCCAGCAGCCAGCGATCTCTCCCCTCACAAGAGACCCAGTACTTC. The encoded protein is CASSQRSLPSQETQYF.